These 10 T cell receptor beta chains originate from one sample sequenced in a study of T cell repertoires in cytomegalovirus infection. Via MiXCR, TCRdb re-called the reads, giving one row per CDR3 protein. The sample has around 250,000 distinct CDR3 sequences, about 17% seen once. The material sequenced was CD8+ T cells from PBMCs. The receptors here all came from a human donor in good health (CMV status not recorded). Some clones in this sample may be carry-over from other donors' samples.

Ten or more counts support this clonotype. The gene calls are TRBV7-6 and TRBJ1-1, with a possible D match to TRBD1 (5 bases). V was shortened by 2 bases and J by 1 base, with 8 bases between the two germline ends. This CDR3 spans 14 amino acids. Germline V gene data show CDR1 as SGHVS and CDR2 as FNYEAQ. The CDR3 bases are TGTGCCAGCAGCTTACTGAGGGGGAACACTGAAGCTTTCTTT. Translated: CASSLLRGNTEAFF.

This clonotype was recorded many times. The CDR3 DNA sequence: TGTGCCAGCAGCTTGGGGCCGGGCACTAATGAAAAACTGTTTTTT. This gives the protein CASSLGPGTNEKLFF. The rearrangement links TRBV7-9 to TRBJ1-4; maybe TRBD1 (5 bases). Germline V gives CDR1 SEHNR, CDR2 FQNEAQ (reference sequence). The CDR3 has 15 amino acids. Trimming shortened V by 3 bases and J by 2 bases, and 10 bases separated the two germline ends.

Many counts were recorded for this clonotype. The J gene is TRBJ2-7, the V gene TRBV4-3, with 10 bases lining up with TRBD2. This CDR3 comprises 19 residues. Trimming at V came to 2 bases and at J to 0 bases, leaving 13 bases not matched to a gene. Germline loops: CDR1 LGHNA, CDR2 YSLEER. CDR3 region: CASSQRTSGIIRSSYEQYF. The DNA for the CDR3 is TGCGCCAGCAGCCAACGGACTAGCGGAATAATTAGGAGCTCCTACGAGCAGTACTTC.

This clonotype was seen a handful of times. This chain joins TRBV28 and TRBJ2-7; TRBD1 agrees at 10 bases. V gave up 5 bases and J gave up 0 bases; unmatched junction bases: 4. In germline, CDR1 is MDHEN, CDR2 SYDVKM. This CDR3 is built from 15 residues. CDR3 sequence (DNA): TGTGCCAGCAGTACCGGGGACAGGGGCTCCTACGAGCAGTACTTC. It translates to CASSTGDRGSYEQYF.

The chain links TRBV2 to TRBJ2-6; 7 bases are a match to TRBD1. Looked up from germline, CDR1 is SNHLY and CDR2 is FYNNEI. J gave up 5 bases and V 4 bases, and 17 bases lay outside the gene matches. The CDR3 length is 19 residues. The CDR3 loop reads CASSVRGPRTMVRANVLTF. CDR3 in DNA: TGTGCCAGCAGTGTTAGGGGGCCTAGAACCATGGTTCGGGCCAACGTCCTGACTTTC.

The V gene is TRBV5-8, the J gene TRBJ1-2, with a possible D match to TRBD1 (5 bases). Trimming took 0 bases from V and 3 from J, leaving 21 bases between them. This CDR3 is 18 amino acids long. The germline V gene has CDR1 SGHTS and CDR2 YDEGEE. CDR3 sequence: CASSLAGHSLGTDYGYTF. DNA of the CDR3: TGTGCCAGCAGCTTGGCCGGGCATTCCTTAGGGACGGACTATGGCTACACCTTC.

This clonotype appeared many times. For the CDR3, the DNA is TGTGCCAGCAGCCAGGGGATTCGGGCCAACGTCCTGACTTTC. Its translation is CASSQGIRANVLTF. V usage is TRBV27 and J usage is TRBJ2-6; tentatively, D is TRBD1 (6 bases). CDR1 is MNHEY, CDR2 SMNVEV, per germline (reference sequence). V was trimmed by 6 bases and J by 5 bases, leaving 11 bases between them. The CDR3 totals 14 residues.

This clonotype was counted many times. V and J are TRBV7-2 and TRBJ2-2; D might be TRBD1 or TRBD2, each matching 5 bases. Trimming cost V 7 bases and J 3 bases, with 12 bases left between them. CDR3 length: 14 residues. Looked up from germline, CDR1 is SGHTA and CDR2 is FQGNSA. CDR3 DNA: TGTGCCAGCACGTGGGACGGACACACCGGGGAGCTGTTTTTT. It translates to CASTWDGHTGELFF.

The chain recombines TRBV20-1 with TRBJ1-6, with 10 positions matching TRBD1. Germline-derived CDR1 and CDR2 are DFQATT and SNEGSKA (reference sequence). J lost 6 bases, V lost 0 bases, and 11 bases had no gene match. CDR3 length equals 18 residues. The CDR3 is CSARDLEGQGIVNSPLHF. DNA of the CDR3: TGCAGTGCTAGAGATTTGGAGGGACAGGGGATCGTTAATTCACCCCTCCACTTT.

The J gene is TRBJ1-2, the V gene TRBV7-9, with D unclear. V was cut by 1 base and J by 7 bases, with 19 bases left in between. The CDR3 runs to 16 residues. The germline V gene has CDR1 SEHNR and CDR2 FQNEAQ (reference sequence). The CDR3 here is CASSLGWQPSIGGYTF. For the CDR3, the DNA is TGTGCCAGCAGCTTAGGTTGGCAACCCTCAATCGGTGGCTACACCTTC.